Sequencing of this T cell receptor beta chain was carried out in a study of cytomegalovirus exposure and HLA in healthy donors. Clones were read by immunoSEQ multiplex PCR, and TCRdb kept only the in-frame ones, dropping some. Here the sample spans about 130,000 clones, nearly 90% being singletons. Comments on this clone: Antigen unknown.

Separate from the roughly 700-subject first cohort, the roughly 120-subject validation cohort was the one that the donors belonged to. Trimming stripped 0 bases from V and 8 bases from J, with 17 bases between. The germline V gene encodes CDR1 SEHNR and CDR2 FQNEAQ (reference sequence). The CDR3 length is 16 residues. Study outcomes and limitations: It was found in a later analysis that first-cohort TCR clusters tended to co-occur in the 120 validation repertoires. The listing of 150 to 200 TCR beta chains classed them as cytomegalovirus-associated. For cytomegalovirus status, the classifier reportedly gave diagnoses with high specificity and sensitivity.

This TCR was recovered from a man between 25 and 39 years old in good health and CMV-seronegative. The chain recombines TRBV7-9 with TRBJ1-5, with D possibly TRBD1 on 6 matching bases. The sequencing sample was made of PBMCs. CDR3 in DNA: TGTGCCAGCAGCTTAGCGGGAAGTTACAGGGCGGAGCCCCAGCATTTT. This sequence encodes CASSLAGSYRAEPQHF.